The entry below gives a single T cell receptor (beta chain) sequence along with its context. No antigen is known for it. These data come from a study of CD8 T cells in ankylosing spondylitis. Notes on the study in general: What seemed typical of ankylosing spondylitis blood was a TCR beta motif built from roughly eight highly homologous variants. Prior work had noted some motif variants in reactive arthritis blood and synovial fluid.

TCR beta libraries were made by quantitative 5'-RACE with molecular barcodes. From the 5' RACE reads, TCRdb called clonotypes with MiXCR, one entry per CDR3 protein. This table holds approximately 300,000 distinct CDR3 sequences, 20% found once. The ends were cut back, 0 bases at V and 5 bases at J, with 20 bases in the middle. In germline, CDR1 is LNHNV, CDR2 YYDKDF (reference sequence). This CDR3 is 18 amino acids long. The chain combines TRBV15 with TRBJ1-5; D possibly corresponds to TRBD1 (6 bases). The sequence came from a male donor with ankylosing spondylitis or in good health (not recorded which). Sequencing was done on a sample of blood, either unsorted or a sorted T cell fraction (not recorded which). The CDR3 coding sequence is TGTGCCACCAGCAGAGATCGGTCTTTGGGACAACTCTATCAGCCCCAGCATTTT. Amino acids: CATSRDRSLGQLYQPQHF.